A selection of T cell receptor beta chains follows, all from one sample in a study of tumor and adjacent non-tumor tissue in lung cancer. MiXCR, applied by TCRdb to the multiplex PCR reads, yields one record per CDR3 protein. The sample holds about 200,000 distinct CDR3 sequences, about 76% seen once. Input material: lung tumor tissue. The receptor source for this set is a man between 60 and 70 years old with non-small cell lung cancer. CDR3s include the opening cysteine and the closing phenylalanine or tryptophan. A D gene is named only where the DNA matches it firmly. Size values are once, few and many counts, or a class for expanded clones, and some rows have none.

D gene,clone size,J gene,V gene,CDR3 DNA,CDR3 protein
TRBD2,.,TRBJ2-3,TRBV11-3,TGTGCCAGCGGCCTTTTAGCGGGGGGCTTGACAGATATGCAGTATTTT,CASGLLAGGLTDMQYF
.,.,TRBJ2-1,TRBV6-2/TRBV6-3,TGTGCCGGCATTTATAGAGTCGGGAGCCTGGATGAGCAGTTCTTC,CAGIYRVGSLDEQFF
.,.,TRBJ1-6,TRBV6-5,TGTGCCAGCAGTTATGGGGGTTCACCCCTCCACTTT,CASSYGGSPLHF
.,.,TRBJ2-3,TRBV11-3,TGTACCAGCAGTTTAACCCGGACTACTAGCATAGATACGCAGTATTTT,CTSSLTRTTSIDTQYF
.,.,TRBJ1-5,TRBV12-3/TRBV12-4,TGTGCCAGCAGTTTTAGTCAGGATGGTCAGCCCCAGCATTTT,CASSFSQDGQPQHF
.,.,TRBJ1-1,TRBV11-1,TGTGCCAGCAGCTTAATTCAGAGAGAAGCCTTCTTT,CASSLIQREAFF
TRBD1,.,TRBJ1-4,TRBV20-1,TGCAGTCCTAGACCCGGGACAGACCATGAAAAACTGTTTTTT,CSPRPGTDHEKLFF
.,few,TRBJ1-1,TRBV7-9,TGTGCCAGCAGCTTAGACCTAACGGGCACTGAAGCTTTCTTT,CASSLDLTGTEAFF
TRBD2,few,TRBJ2-1,TRBV6-2/TRBV6-3,TGTGCCAGCAGTTACGGCCTAGCGGGGACCGATGAGCAGTTCTTC,CASSYGLAGTDEQFF
TRBD2,.,TRBJ2-3,TRBV20-1,TGCAGTGCTAGAGATCCTGGGGCGGGAGGTACAGATACGCATTATTTT,CSARDPGAGGTDTHYF
TRBD1,.,TRBJ2-1,TRBV4-1,TGCGCCAGCAGTCAAGGCCCCGGGACAGGGACATACAATGAGCTGTTCTTC,CASSQGPGTGTYNELFF
.,many,TRBJ1-2,TRBV11-3,TGTGCCAGCAGCCGGACCTTCGAGCATGGCTACACCTTC,CASSRTFEHGYTF
.,many,TRBJ2-7,TRBV20-1,TGCAGTGCTAGTCGACAGGCCGAGCAGTACTTC,CSASRQAEQYF
TRBD2,many,TRBJ2-3,TRBV20-1,TGCAGTGCTAGAGTGGGGGGGACGCATACGCAGTATTTT,CSARVGGTHTQYF
.,once,TRBJ2-5,TRBV29-1,TGCAGCGTTGAGGTGATAGCCGTGGAGACCCACTACTTC,CSVEVIAVETHYF
.,.,TRBJ2-3,TRBV29-1,TGCAGCGCGATTTGGGAGCCAACTAGCACAGATACGCACTATTTT,CSAIWEPTSTDTHYF
TRBD1,.,TRBJ2-7,TRBV12-3/TRBV12-4,TGTGTCAGCACCCAGGGGGCTCATAGGAGGCAGTACTTT,CVSTQGAHRRQYF
.,.,TRBJ2-6,TRBV20-1,TGCAGTGCTACTAGTGGGACCTCTGGGGCCAACGACCTGACTTTC,CSATSGTSGANDLTF
TRBD2,.,TRBJ2-5,TRBV6-6,TGTGCCAGCCGGACGGGGGGAAGGGGAGAGACCCAGTACTTC,CASRTGGRGETQYF
.,.,TRBJ1-5,TRBV28,TGTGTCAGCTGCAGGGGTTTCAATCAGCCCCAGCATTTT,CVSCRGFNQPQHF
.,.,TRBJ1-2,TRBV6-2/TRBV6-3,TGTGCCAGCAGTTCCGCGGACGGACCAAGCCATGAATACACCTTC,CASSSADGPSHEYTF
.,.,TRBJ2-4,TRBV4-2,TGTGCCAGGAGTCCCCGTGCGGGCGGAGGGGCCAAAAGCATTCAGTACTTC,CARSPRAGGGAKSIQYF
TRBD1,few,TRBJ1-3,TRBV12-3/TRBV12-4,TGTGCCAGCAGCCGCGTGAGATATAGGACAGGGAATGTTTCTGGAAACACCATATATTTT,CASSRVRYRTGNVSGNTIYF
.,.,TRBJ1-4,TRBV5-1,TGCGCCAGCAGCTTAGGGATAGTCGATGGTGAAAAACTGTTTTTT,CASSLGIVDGEKLFF
.,.,TRBJ1-4,TRBV11-2,TGTGCCAGCAGCTTCCGGGGAATGGCTAATGAAAAACCGTTTTTC,CASSFRGMANEKPFF
.,.,TRBJ2-7,TRBV20-1,TGCAGTACTAGAGCGGGACAGAAGATCTACGAGGAGTACTTC,CSTRAGQKIYEEYF
TRBD2,.,TRBJ2-5,TRBV7-9,TGTGCCAGCAACTCGACTAGCGGGGTGGAGACCCAGTACTTC,CASNSTSGVETQYF
TRBD2,few,TRBJ2-5,TRBV6-6,TGTGCCAGCAGTTATTATCGACTAGCGGCACAAGAGACCCAGTACTTC,CASSYYRLAAQETQYF
.,medium-sized,TRBJ1-1,TRBV6-5,TGTGCCAGCAGTTACTCGAGTTGGATTATGAACACTGAAGCTTTCTTT,CASSYSSWIMNTEAFF
.,.,TRBJ2-1,TRBV5-1,TGCGCCAGCAGCTTGATGTCGAGCGATTCAGATCAGTTCTTC,CASSLMSSDSDQFF
.,.,TRBJ2-5,TRBV6-5,TGTGCCAGCAGCCGGGGGTTTCAAGAGACCCAGTACTTC,CASSRGFQETQYF
.,once,TRBJ2-7,TRBV29-1,TGCAGTGTTTGGGGCGGGCGGCACAATGAGCAGTACTTC,CSVWGGRHNEQYF
TRBD2,.,TRBJ2-3,TRBV10-3,TGTGCCATTCAAGCGGGAGGTCGCACAGATACGCAGTATTTT,CAIQAGGRTDTQYF
.,.,TRBJ2-1,TRBV11-3,TGTGTCAGTAGACCACACGGACCGAGCAATGAGCAGTTCTTC,CVSRPHGPSNEQFF
.,.,TRBJ2-5,TRBV7-9,TGTGCCAGCAGCTTAGTGGGCGGGCCATCAGTGGAGACCCAGTACTTC,CASSLVGGPSVETQYF